One and the same sample provided the 27 T cell receptor beta chains below, sequenced in a study of CD8+ T cells in alopecia areata (dated by TCRdb to 2017 to 2018). The intended sense of this specimen's time point label: around 4 weeks on oral tofacitinib. The treatment or condition tag for this specimen amounts to: oral pan-JAK inhibitor, 5-10 mg twice daily. The library was generated by the immunoSEQ multiplex PCR assay. For TCR sequencing, RNA was extracted from every sample and reverse transcribed into cDNA to serve as template. Imported from immuneACCESS, the table was reduced by TCRdb to in-frame sequences with V and J called. These copies leave out some clones; in studies compared against another copy, an unresolved V gene accounts for under half, and the cause of the remainder is not known. The sample table lists about 210,000 clones, over 60% of them with a count of one. The ten largest clones capture around 4.2% of the sample.

The input for sequencing was CD4+ T cells sorted from blood, taken at week 4, from a patient treated with tofacitinib. These receptors came from a human donor with alopecia areata.

The chain combines TRBV9 with TRBJ2-5; the match to TRBD2 covers 9 bases. The CDR3 runs to 16 residues. The germline V gene has CDR1 SGDLS and CDR2 YYNGEE. With V trimmed by 0 bases and J by 9 bases, 12 bases remained unmatched. CDR3 in amino acids: CASSVDGSGGPWAQYF. In DNA, the CDR3 is TGTGCCAGCAGCGTAGACGGTAGCGGGGGTCCGTGGGCCCAGTACTTC.

The V and J genes are TRBV4-2 and TRBJ1-2; TRBD1 agrees at 7 bases. Per germline, CDR1 LGHNA and CDR2 YNFKEQ. The CDR3 is 13 residues long. Unmatched junction bases numbered 3, after V lost 4 bases and J lost 4 bases. CDR3 bases: TGTGCCAGCAGCCGGGACAGAACCTATGGCTACACCTTC. It translates to CASSRDRTYGYTF.

This clone was counted once. CDR3 sequence: CAWTSGSLGEQFF. CDR3 coding DNA: TGTGCCTGGACCAGCGGGTCTCTAGGTGAGCAGTTCTTC. The chain couples TRBV30 to TRBJ2-1; a possible D gene is TRBD2 (6 bases). The ends were cut back, 4 bases at V and 9 bases at J, with 16 bases in the middle. CDR1 is GTSNPN, CDR2 SVGIG, per germline (reference sequence). The CDR3 contains 13 residues.

The rearrangement joins TRBV7-6 to TRBJ2-3, with D hard to call. CDR3 length: 13 amino acids. Trimming pared 7 bases from V and 1 base from J, leaving 9 bases between. CDR1 is SGHVS, CDR2 FNYEAQ, per germline. The CDR3 reads CASKGGRTDTQYF. The CDR3 nucleotides read TGTGCCAGCAAGGGTGGACGCACAGATACGCAGTATTTT.

This clone appeared a few times. The rearrangement links TRBV29-1 to TRBJ1-2, with 9 bases identical to TRBD1. The CDR3 consists of 17 residues. J gave up 1 base and V 4 bases, and 13 bases lay outside the gene matches. The germline CDR1 and CDR2 sequences are SQVTM and ANQGSEA. The CDR3 coding sequence is TGCAGCGTTGCGATCGGACAGGGGAGTTTCTTTAACTATGGCTACACCTTC. Protein product: CSVAIGQGSFFNYGYTF.

The V call is TRBV20-1, the J call TRBJ1-2; D uncertain. The germline V and J ends were trimmed by 4 bases and 7 bases, with 10 bases remaining between them. Germline assignment: CDR1 DFQATT and CDR2 SNEGSKA (reference sequence). The CDR3 sequence is 11 residues long. CDR3 region: CSATPGRGYTF. Written as DNA, the CDR3 is TGCAGTGCTACCCCTGGCCGTGGCTACACCTTC.

This clone came up a few times. The J gene is TRBJ2-1, the V gene TRBV27; D possibly corresponds to TRBD2 (5 bases). The ends were cut back, 5 bases at V and 8 bases at J, with 13 bases in the middle. The CDR3 is 13 amino acids. Germline CDR1 reads MNHEY; CDR2 reads SMNVEV (reference sequence). CDR3 in DNA: TGTGCCAGCAGTCCGCTCCTCGGGGATGAGCAGTTCTTC. This encodes CASSPLLGDEQFF.

The chain has TRBV9 and TRBJ1-6; D gene unclear. V was trimmed by 2 bases and J by 7 bases, leaving 7 bases between them. Per the germline V gene, CDR1 is SGDLS and CDR2 is YYNGEE. The CDR3 length is 13 residues. CDR3 protein: CASSVADNSPLHF. DNA of the CDR3: TGTGCCAGCAGCGTGGCGGACAATTCACCCCTCCACTTT. Drawing the rest from reference TRBV9 and TRBJ1-6, the complete variable domain is DSGVTQTPKHLITATGQRVTLRCSPRSGDLSVYWYQQSLDQGLQFLIQYYNGEERAKGNILERFSAQQFPDLHSELNLSSLELGDSALYFCASSVADNSPLHFGNGTRLTVT.

CDR3 in DNA: TGTGCCTGGAGTCCCCCCGGGGTGGCGCGGGGGGGATCAGAGACCCAGTACTTC. Its translation: CAWSPPGVARGGSETQYF. The J gene is TRBJ2-5, the V gene TRBV30; 9 nucleotides agree with TRBD2. The germline gives CDR1 GTSNPN, CDR2 SVGIG (reference sequence). This CDR3 has 18 residues. V was pared by 2 bases and J by 4 bases, with 17 bases of the junction left unmatched.

The chain carries TRBV5-1 and TRBJ1-5; D gene ambiguous. The germline CDR1 and CDR2 sequences are SGHRS and YFSETQ. The CDR3 loop spans 15 amino acids. V was cut by 0 bases and J by 3 bases, with 10 bases left in between. CDR3 in DNA: TGCGCCAGCAGCTTGGATCCAGATTACAATCAGCCCCAGCATTTT. Translated: CASSLDPDYNQPQHF. Combining the CDR3 with reference TRBV5-1 and TRBJ1-5 gives the whole variable domain KAGVTQTPRYLIKTRGQQVTLSCSPISGHRSVSWYQQTPGQGLQFLFEYFSETQRNKGNFPGRFSGRQFSNSRSEMNVSTLELGDSALYLCASSLDPDYNQPQHFGDGTRLSIL.

The CDR3 protein is CAWSWAGSFSGANVLTF. The CDR3 DNA is TGTGCCTGGAGCTGGGCAGGTAGCTTCTCTGGGGCCAACGTCCTGACTTTC. V usage is TRBV30 and J usage is TRBJ2-6; D not certain. With 3 bases removed from V and 0 bases from J, the gap between germline ends came to 15 bases. The germline gives CDR1 GTSNPN, CDR2 SVGIG (reference sequence). This CDR3 contains 17 residues.

The chain couples TRBV6-4 to TRBJ1-2; D is undetermined. This CDR3 comprises 13 residues. Germline V gives CDR1 MRHNA, CDR2 SNTAGT. V was pared by 2 bases and J by 8 bases, with 12 bases between. The CDR3 spells CASSDVPGWGYTF. CDR3 sequence (DNA): TGTGCCAGCAGTGACGTCCCTGGATGGGGCTACACCTTC.

The CDR3 DNA reads TGCGCCAGCAGCCTGATGGACAACACAGATACGCAGTATTTT. It encodes CASSLMDNTDTQYF. The chain combines TRBV5-1 with TRBJ2-3, with D possibly being TRBD1 (5 bases). With 4 bases removed from V and 2 bases from J, the gap between germline ends came to 11 bases. Germline CDR1 SGHRS, CDR2 YFSETQ. The CDR3 loop spans 14 amino acids.

The V gene is TRBV14, the J gene TRBJ1-1; 8 bases agree with TRBD1. In germline, CDR1 is SGHDN, CDR2 FVKESK. The CDR3 is 13 amino acids. V dropped 2 bases and J dropped 6; count of bases not matched to a gene: 2. The CDR3 reads CASSQQGASEAFF. In DNA form, the CDR3 reads TGTGCCAGCAGCCAACAGGGGGCCTCTGAAGCTTTCTTT.

The rearrangement uses TRBV15 and TRBJ1-5; no definite D call. In germline, CDR1 is LNHNV, CDR2 YYDKDF (reference sequence). The CDR3 covers 17 residues. V shed 0 bases and J shed 2 bases, with 14 bases lying between them. Here the CDR3 reads CATSRDLGIVGNQPQHF. The CDR3 DNA follows: TGTGCCACCAGCAGAGATTTAGGAATTGTCGGCAATCAGCCCCAGCATTTT.

V gene TRBV2 combines with J gene TRBJ2-5; tentative D call: TRBD2 (6 bases). Trimming shortened V by 5 bases and J by 9 bases, and 16 bases separated the two germline ends. This CDR3 region has 13 residues. Germline V gene data show CDR1 as SNHLY and CDR2 as FYNNEI. The CDR3 DNA follows: TGTGCCAGCAGTAAAAGCGGAAGGGAGGCCCAGTACTTC. Protein: CASSKSGREAQYF.

This clone was counted a few times. The chain joins TRBV5-1 to TRBJ2-1; 12 bases agree with TRBD2. Germline CDR1 and CDR2: SGHRS and YFSETQ. V dropped 5 bases and J dropped 7; count of bases not matched to a gene: 10. This CDR3 spans 16 amino acids. The CDR3 loop is CASSPTPSGGANEQFF. The CDR3 nucleotides are TGCGCCAGCAGTCCCACGCCTAGCGGGGGGGCTAATGAGCAGTTCTTC.

J is TRBJ1-2 and V is TRBV29-1, with D unresolved. This CDR3 spans 12 amino acids. V was pared by 7 bases and J by 2 bases, with 11 bases between. Germline V gene sequence: CDR1 SQVTM, CDR2 ANQGSEA. The DNA for the CDR3 is TGCAGCGCTGTACACCTCAACTATGGCTACACCTTC. Encoded protein: CSAVHLNYGYTF.

The chain is built from TRBV7-2 and TRBJ1-5; maybe TRBD1 (5 bases). Trimming shortened V by 2 bases and J by 1 base, and 9 bases separated the two germline ends. Looked up from germline, CDR1 is SGHTA and CDR2 is FQGNSA. The CDR3 covers 15 residues. CDR3 amino acids: CASSLTGGSNQPQHF. The CDR3, as DNA: TGTGCCAGCAGCTTAACCGGGGGGAGCAATCAGCCCCAGCATTTT.

This chain joins TRBV7-2 and TRBJ2-1; D may match TRBD1 or TRBD2 (6 bases each). V was clipped by 7 bases and J by 5 bases, with 15 bases between them. From germline, CDR1 is SGHTA and CDR2 FQGNSA. The CDR3 extends over 14 amino acids. CDR3 sequence (DNA): TGTGCCAGCAACCTAGGGGGGCCGAACAATGAGCAGTTCTTC. This gives the protein CASNLGGPNNEQFF.

This clone was seen just once. This chain links TRBV5-1 with TRBJ2-7, with D possibly TRBD2 on 6 matching bases. Looked up from germline, CDR1 is SGHRS and CDR2 is YFSETQ. The V end lost 0 bases, the J end lost 5 bases, and 9 bases lay between the germline ends. This CDR3 has 13 residues. CDR3 DNA: TGCGCCAGCAGCTTGGTCGGAGGGGACGAGCAGTACTTC. Protein sequence: CASSLVGGDEQYF.

In this sample, this clone turned up a few times. The CDR3, as DNA: TGCGCCAGCAGCTTGGAGGGGTCCCGCACAGATACGCAGTATTTT. Translating it yields CASSLEGSRTDTQYF. This chain uses TRBV5-1 with TRBJ2-3; tentatively, D is TRBD1 (5 bases). The CDR3 has 15 amino acids. V gave up 0 bases and J gave up 1 base, with 9 bases separating them. Germline CDR1 reads SGHRS; CDR2 reads YFSETQ.

A few counts support this clone. V usage is TRBV12-5 and J usage is TRBJ1-4, with D unresolved. Germline CDR1 and CDR2: LGHNT and FRNRAP. The CDR3 spans 8 residues. The CDR3 DNA reads as TGTTCGCGAGAAAAACTGTTTTTT. Translated: CSREKLFF. Variable domain in full (rest from reference TRBV12-5 and TRBJ1-4): DARVTQTPRHKVTEMGQEVTMRCQPILGHNTVFWYRQTMMQGLELLAYFRNRAPLDDSGMPKDRFSAEMPDATLATLKIQPSEPRDSAVYFCSREKLFFGSGTQLSVL.

The rearrangement links TRBV18 to TRBJ1-4; 7 nucleotides line up with TRBD1. The CDR3 is made up of 17 amino acids. The germline V gene encodes CDR1 KGHSH and CDR2 LQKENI. Trimming removed 2 bases from V and 0 bases from J; junction bases left unmatched: 6. The DNA of the CDR3 is TGTGCCAGCTCACCATTAGGACAGGCGGCAACTAATGAAAAACTGTTTTTT. Translated: CASSPLGQAATNEKLFF.

The gene calls are TRBV30 and TRBJ1-1, with D tentatively TRBD1 (5 bases). CDR3 length: 12 residues. The ends were cut back, 2 bases at V and 5 bases at J, with 9 bases in the middle. Germline V gene data show CDR1 as GTSNPN and CDR2 as SVGIG (reference sequence). The CDR3 nucleotides are TGTGCCTGGAGTAGACGGGGGACTGAAGCTTTCTTT. The encoded protein is CAWSRRGTEAFF.

In DNA form, the CDR3 reads TGTGCCAGCAGCTTGGGGCGGAAAGCTTTCTTT. It yields the protein CASSLGRKAFF. The chain joins TRBV5-4 to TRBJ1-1; D is undetermined. The V end lost 0 bases, the J end lost 9 bases, and 6 bases lay between the germline ends. Germline lookup yields CDR1 SGHNT and CDR2 YYREEE (reference sequence). CDR3 length: 11 amino acids.

The V and J genes are TRBV5-1 and TRBJ1-4; TRBD1 aligns across 7 bases. The CDR3 has 16 residues. Germline assignment: CDR1 SGHRS and CDR2 YFSETQ. V lost 3 bases, J lost 0 bases, and 5 bases stayed unmatched. The CDR3 DNA sequence: TGCGCCAGCAGCTCCGGGACAGCCGCAACTAATGAAAAACTGTTTTTT. Protein sequence: CASSSGTAATNEKLFF. Supplemented by reference TRBV5-1 and TRBJ1-4, the full variable domain reads KAGVTQTPRYLIKTRGQQVTLSCSPISGHRSVSWYQQTPGQGLQFLFEYFSETQRNKGNFPGRFSGRQFSNSRSEMNVSTLELGDSALYLCASSSGTAATNEKLFFGSGTQLSVL.